Following are 27 T cell receptor beta chains from one sample sequenced in a study of OX40 agonist ivuxolimab in advanced cancers. The protocol was immunoSEQ multiplex PCR, while the TCRdb copy is restricted to in-frame clones and leaves out a portion. The table lists 20,000 or so clones, about 90% of them singletons. This specimen consisted of CD4+ or CD8+ T cells sorted from blood, obtained in a trial of the OX40 agonist ivuxolimab. The receptor source for this set is an adult with an advanced solid tumor such as melanoma, head and neck, liver or kidney cancer.

The chain uses TRBV28 and TRBJ1-5, with a tentative D call TRBD1 (6 bases). The CDR3 loop spans 15 amino acids. V lost 7 bases to trimming and J lost 4 bases, with 17 bases between them. Germline CDR1 MDHEN, CDR2 SYDVKM. CDR3 DNA sequence: TGTGCCAGCAACGGGAGGGGGGATACAAATCAGCCCCAGCATTTT. Translation gives CASNGRGDTNQPQHF.

The rearrangement links TRBV27 to TRBJ2-5, with 8 nucleotides matching TRBD2. There are 13 residues in the CDR3. The V segment lost 3 bases and the J segment 9 bases; nucleotides outside the gene matches: 6. Germline V gene lookup returns CDR1 MNHEY and CDR2 SMNVEV (reference sequence). CDR3 sequence: CASSFGGAGAQYF. CDR3 nucleotides: TGTGCCAGCAGTTTCGGGGGAGCGGGGGCCCAGTACTTC.

The chain employs TRBV4-3 and TRBJ2-7, with 7 bases fitting TRBD1. Germline CDR1 LGHNA, CDR2 YSLEER. The CDR3 runs to 16 residues. V trimming: 0 bases; J trimming: 3 bases; junction bases outside the gene matches: 8. For the CDR3, the DNA is TGCGCCAGCAGCCAAGACGGACAGGTTCCCCTCTACGAGCAGTACTTC. Translating gives CASSQDGQVPLYEQYF.

V is TRBV29-1 and J is TRBJ2-3, with 7 bases aligning to TRBD2. Germline lookup yields CDR1 SQVTM and CDR2 ANQGSEA. The CDR3 is 14 residues long. The J segment lost 0 bases and the V segment lost 5 bases, leaving 5 bases of the junction unmatched. The chain's CDR3 is CSVLAGSSTDTQYF. The CDR3 nucleotides read TGCAGCGTTTTAGCGGGCTCGAGCACAGATACGCAGTATTTT.

The chain couples TRBV18 to TRBJ1-1, with D possibly matching TRBD1 (5 bases). V was trimmed by 6 bases and J by 8 bases, leaving 16 bases between them. The CDR3 is 13 residues long. The germline gives CDR1 KGHSH, CDR2 LQKENI. This chain's CDR3 is CASSLVGGREAFF. The CDR3 region has the DNA TGTGCCAGCTCCCTTGTGGGGGGACGGGAAGCTTTCTTT.

The V and J genes are TRBV27 and TRBJ1-3, with D maybe TRBD1 (5 bases). V was trimmed by 5 bases and J by 1 base, leaving 18 bases between them. This CDR3 comprises 17 residues. In germline, CDR1 is MNHEY, CDR2 SMNVEV (reference sequence). This chain's CDR3 is CASSAALAGRSGNTIYF. In DNA, the CDR3 is TGTGCCAGCAGTGCGGCTCTTGCGGGACGATCTGGAAACACCATATATTTT.

The chain employs TRBV27 and TRBJ2-7, with 8 bases that match TRBD2. CDR1 is MNHEY, CDR2 SMNVEV, per germline (reference sequence). This CDR3 comprises 16 residues. The junction had 18 bases not matched to a gene; V was cut back by 10 bases and J by 4 bases. The CDR3 bases are TGTGCCACCACCACTTCCAGCGGGAGTAGTTGGTACGAGCAGTACTTC. It codes for CATTTSSGSSWYEQYF.

This chain connects TRBV6-5 to TRBJ2-1; the D is unclear. Germline lookup yields CDR1 MNHEY and CDR2 SVGAGI. The CDR3 spans 13 residues. Trimming took 5 bases from V and 6 from J, leaving 11 bases between them. CDR3 nucleotides: TGTGCCAGCAGTCACCCGGACCGCAATGAGCAGTTCTTC. It encodes CASSHPDRNEQFF.

This clone was seen a single time. V usage is TRBV6-5 and J usage is TRBJ2-3; tentatively, D is TRBD1 (5 bases). Germline assignment: CDR1 MNHEY and CDR2 SVGAGI. The CDR3 totals 15 residues. Trimming took off 4 bases at V and 1 base at J, with 12 bases between the two ends. CDR3 sequence: CASSSDSLGTDTQYF. CDR3 coding DNA: TGTGCCAGCAGTTCCGACAGCCTTGGCACAGATACGCAGTATTTT.

This CDR3 is CASSQVPLLAGSTDTQYF. In nucleotides, the CDR3 is TGTGCCAGCAGCCAAGTCCCACTTCTAGCGGGCAGCACAGATACGCAGTATTTT. The chain employs TRBV9 and TRBJ2-3, with 8 positions matching TRBD2. The germline CDR1 and CDR2 sequences are SGDLS and YYNGEE. Trimming at V came to 4 bases and at J to 0 bases, leaving 13 bases not matched to a gene. The CDR3 totals 18 residues.

In its sample, this clone was seen a few times. One end of the junction is discordant with germline, which a read error may explain. The V and J genes are TRBV6-6 and TRBJ1-1; maybe TRBD1 (5 bases). The V gene's germline CDR1 is MNHNY and CDR2 SVGAGI (reference sequence). The CDR3 spans 12 residues. The CDR3 sequence: CASSPSDTEAFF. CDR3 DNA: TGTGCCAGCAGCCCCTCGGACACAGAAGCTTTCTTT.

V and J are TRBV9 and TRBJ2-1, with D perhaps matching TRBD2 (6 bases). The CDR3 sequence is 13 residues long. Trimming removed 0 bases at V and 13 bases at J, with 14 bases between. Germline values: CDR1 SGDLS, CDR2 YYNGEE. The CDR3 is CASSVGGGGDQFF. CDR3 bases: TGTGCCAGCAGCGTAGGGGGAGGCGGAGACCAGTTCTTC.

The chain couples TRBV29-1 to TRBJ1-2; D gene uncertain. The germline V and J ends were trimmed by 5 bases and 2 bases, with 12 bases remaining between them. The CDR3 is 13 amino acids. The germline CDR1 and CDR2 sequences are SQVTM and ANQGSEA. The CDR3 DNA is TGCAGCGTTAGCGTCAGAACAAACTATGGCTACACCTTC. Protein sequence: CSVSVRTNYGYTF.

J is TRBJ1-5 and V is TRBV28; 7 bases match TRBD1. The junction had 11 bases not matched to a gene; V was cut back by 5 bases and J by 7 bases. The CDR3 extends over 15 amino acids. From germline, CDR1 is MDHEN and CDR2 SYDVKM. CDR3 nucleotide sequence: TGTGCCAGCAGTATCAACACAGGGGCTGGGCAGCCCCAGCATTTT. Protein sequence: CASSINTGAGQPQHF.

The gene calls are TRBV21-1 and TRBJ2-1; TRBD2, as called in the table, went unchecked against the DNA. TRBV21-1 is marked as a pseudogene. This CDR3 region has 17 residues. The CDR3 region is CASSKEAPLAVYNEQFF. The CDR3 region has the DNA TGTGCCAGCAGCAAAGAAGCGCCCCTAGCGGTTTACAATGAGCAGTTCTTC.

This chain joins TRBV6-1 and TRBJ2-5; D unresolved. The DNA end is more similar to TRBJ2-7, so the J call may be wrong. Germline V gives CDR1 MNHNS, CDR2 SASEGT. This CDR3 contains 11 residues. This CDR3 is CAARQYYEQYF. In nucleotides, the CDR3 is TGTGCCGCACGGCAGTACTACGAGCAGTACTTC.

The V call is TRBV25-1, the J call TRBJ1-1; perhaps TRBD1 as D (5 bases). Germline CDR1 MGHDK, CDR2 SYGVNS. V was shortened by 6 bases and J by 0 bases, with 8 bases between the two germline ends. CDR3 size: 13 residues. The chain's CDR3 is CASSLTVNTEAFF. CDR3 DNA sequence: TGTGCCAGCAGCTTGACAGTGAACACTGAAGCTTTCTTT. Supplemented by reference TRBV25-1 and TRBJ1-1, the full variable domain reads EADIYQTPRYLVIGTGKKITLECSQTMGHDKMYWYQQDPGMELHLIHYSYGVNSTEKGDLSSESTVSRIRTEHFPLTLESARPSHTSQYLCASSLTVNTEAFFGQGTRLTVV.

This clone appeared a single time. This sequence joins TRBV28 and TRBJ1-5; weak D call: TRBD1 (6 bases). The CDR3 has 15 amino acids. Trimming stripped 9 bases from V and 2 bases from J, with 17 bases between. CDR1 and CDR2 from the germline V gene are MDHEN and SYDVKM. CDR3 in amino acids: CASMLGARRNQPQHF. CDR3 nucleotides: TGTGCCAGTATGCTGGGGGCGAGGCGCAATCAGCCCCAGCATTTT.

The chain couples TRBV14 to TRBJ2-1; no reliable D call. Germline lookup yields CDR1 SGHDN and CDR2 FVKESK. The CDR3 spans 11 residues. Trimming shortened V by 1 base and J by 7 bases, and 2 bases separated the two germline ends. CDR3 loop: CASSQGNEQFF. In nucleotides, the CDR3 is TGTGCCAGCAGCCAAGGGAATGAGCAGTTCTTC.

The chain is built from TRBV7-6 and TRBJ2-1; 9 positions match TRBD2. The germline gives CDR1 SGHVS, CDR2 FNYEAQ. V dropped 5 bases and J dropped 4; count of bases not matched to a gene: 12. The CDR3 has 17 amino acids. CDR3 sequence (DNA): TGTGCCAGCAGCCAAGTGACCGGGACTAGCCCATACAATGAGCAGTTCTTC. It translates to CASSQVTGTSPYNEQFF.

This clone came up a few times. This rearrangement joins TRBV10-2 to TRBJ1-2; 8 bases fit TRBD1. The CDR3 is made up of 15 amino acids. J was trimmed by 4 bases and V by 0 bases; bases with no gene match: 4. Germline CDR1 WSHSY, CDR2 SAAADI. CDR3 in DNA: TGCGCCAGCAGTGAGTCACCGGACAGGGCCTATGGCTACACCTTC. As protein: CASSESPDRAYGYTF.

The chain joins TRBV9 to TRBJ1-1, with TRBD1 matching 8 bases. The V gene end was trimmed by 3 bases and the J gene end by 5 bases; junction bases not matched to a gene: 12. The CDR3 consists of 16 residues. Germline loops: CDR1 SGDLS, CDR2 YYNGEE. The CDR3 coding sequence is TGTGCCAGCAGCGACCCCGACAGGGGCGAGGGAACTGAAGCTTTCTTT. Protein: CASSDPDRGEGTEAFF.

The gene calls are TRBV10-3 and TRBJ1-5; D is possibly TRBD1 (6 bases). V was clipped by 11 bases and J by 0 bases, with 14 bases between them. The V gene's germline CDR1 is ENHRY and CDR2 SYGVKD. The CDR3 has 14 amino acids. CDR3 loop: CASGTSDSNQPQHF. The CDR3 DNA reads as TGTGCCTCCGGGACATCAGATAGCAATCAGCCCCAGCATTTT.

V and J are TRBV28 and TRBJ2-3; TRBD1 or TRBD2 may be the D gene (6 bases each). The CDR3 totals 13 residues. The germline gives CDR1 MDHEN, CDR2 SYDVKM. Trimming pared 7 bases from V and 4 bases from J, leaving 12 bases between. The CDR3 nucleotides read TGTGCCAGCACGATGGAGGGGGCAGATACGCAGTATTTT. This translates into CASTMEGADTQYF.

The chain is built from TRBV4-1 and TRBJ1-5, with D uncertain. Trimming pared 1 base from V and 3 bases from J, leaving 10 bases between. Germline V gene sequence: CDR1 MGHRA, CDR2 YSYEKL. The CDR3 has 15 amino acids. CDR3 region: CASSQGTENNQPQHF. CDR3 nucleotides: TGCGCCAGCAGCCAAGGCACAGAAAACAATCAGCCCCAGCATTTT.

The chain has TRBV28 and TRBJ1-1; D might be TRBD1 (6 bases). Looked up from germline, CDR1 is MDHEN and CDR2 is SYDVKM. V was trimmed by 2 bases and J by 12 bases, leaving 10 bases between them. CDR3 size: 11 residues. This CDR3 is CASSLGGLTFF. CDR3 DNA sequence: TGTGCCAGCAGTTTAGGGGGCTTAACTTTCTTT.

The J gene is TRBJ2-7, the V gene TRBV10-3; TRBD2 agrees at 7 bases. CDR1 and CDR2 (germline): ENHRY, SYGVKD. V gave up 0 bases and J gave up 7 bases; unmatched junction bases: 3. There are 13 residues in the CDR3. The CDR3 spells CAISESGGGEQYF. The CDR3 DNA is TGTGCCATCAGTGAGTCGGGGGGAGGGGAGCAGTACTTC.